The rows below give T cell receptor beta chains drawn from one sample of a study of Graves' ophthalmopathy and Graves' hyperthyroidism. TCRdb used MiXCR to reprocess the multiplex PCR reads, holding one entry per CDR3 protein. The table lists roughly 39,000 distinct CDR3 sequences, about 50% of them singletons. Sequenced material: peripheral blood. The receptors derive from an adult woman with stable Graves' hyperthyroidism. The CDR3 runs from the conserved cysteine through the conserved F or W.

J	V	CDR3
TRBJ2-7	TRBV3-1	CASTQRTSVTYEQYF
TRBJ1-6	TRBV7-2	CASSLALAGSSPLHF
TRBJ2-7	TRBV14	CASSQDSGNSYEQYF
TRBJ1-4	TRBV20-1	CSARRATGGGEKLFF
TRBJ1-3	TRBV5-1	CASSSYRDGYTIYF
TRBJ2-7	TRBV29-1	CSVRGDVRGEQYF
TRBJ2-2	TRBV9	CASSFKAYTGELFF
TRBJ2-5	TRBV7-2	CASRDGFSEETQYF
TRBJ1-2	TRBV20-1	CSARVAGGYGYTF
TRBJ2-7	TRBV2	CASSRDRGSSCEQYF
TRBJ2-3	TRBV11-3	CASSGSWVRGEDTQYF
TRBJ1-1	TRBV20-1	CSLPRGAGAFF
TRBJ2-7	TRBV6-5	CATGPLIEGSQGAEQYF
TRBJ2-7	TRBV19	CASSWGGSYEQYF
TRBJ2-7	TRBV7-2	CASSYPGRVRLAGVNYEQYF